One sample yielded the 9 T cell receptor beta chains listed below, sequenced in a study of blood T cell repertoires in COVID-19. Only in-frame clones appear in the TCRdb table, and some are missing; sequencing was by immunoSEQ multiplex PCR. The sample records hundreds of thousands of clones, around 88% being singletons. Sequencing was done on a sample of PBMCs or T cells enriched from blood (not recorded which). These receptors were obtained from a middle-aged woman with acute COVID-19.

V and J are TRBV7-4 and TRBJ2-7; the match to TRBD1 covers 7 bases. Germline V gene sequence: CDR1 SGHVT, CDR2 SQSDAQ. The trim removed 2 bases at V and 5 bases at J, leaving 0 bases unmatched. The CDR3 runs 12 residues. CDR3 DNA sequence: TGTGCCAGCAGCTTAACAGGGGACGAGCAGTACTTC. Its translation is CASSLTGDEQYF.

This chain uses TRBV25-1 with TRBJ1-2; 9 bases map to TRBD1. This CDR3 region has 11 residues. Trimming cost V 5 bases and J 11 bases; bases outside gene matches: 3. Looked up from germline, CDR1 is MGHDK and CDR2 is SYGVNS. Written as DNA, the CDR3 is TGTGCCAGCAGTACAGGGGGCAGGTACACCTTC. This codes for CASSTGGRYTF.

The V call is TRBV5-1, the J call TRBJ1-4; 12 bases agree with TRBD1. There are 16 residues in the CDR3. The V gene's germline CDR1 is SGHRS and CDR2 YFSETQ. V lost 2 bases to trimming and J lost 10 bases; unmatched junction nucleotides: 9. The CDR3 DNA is TGCGCCAGCAGCTTTCAGTCCGGGACAGGGGGCGGAAAACTGTTTTTT. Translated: CASSFQSGTGGGKLFF.

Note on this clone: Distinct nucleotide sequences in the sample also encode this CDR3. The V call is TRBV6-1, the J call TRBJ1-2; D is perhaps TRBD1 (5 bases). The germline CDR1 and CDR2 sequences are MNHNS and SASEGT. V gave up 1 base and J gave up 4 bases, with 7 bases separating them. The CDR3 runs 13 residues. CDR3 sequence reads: CASSEGGGYGYTF. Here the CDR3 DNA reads TGTGCCAGCAGTGAAGGGGGGGGCTATGGCTACACCTTC.

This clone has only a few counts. This chain's CDR3 is CASSYQTDDSPLHF. In DNA form, the CDR3 reads TGTGCCAGCAGTTATCAGACAGACGATTCACCCCTCCACTTT. The chain joins TRBV6-5 to TRBJ1-6; a weak D match, TRBD1 (5 bases). Trimming removed 3 bases at V and 8 bases at J, with 11 bases between. This CDR3 has 14 residues. Germline V gene lookup returns CDR1 MNHEY and CDR2 SVGAGI.

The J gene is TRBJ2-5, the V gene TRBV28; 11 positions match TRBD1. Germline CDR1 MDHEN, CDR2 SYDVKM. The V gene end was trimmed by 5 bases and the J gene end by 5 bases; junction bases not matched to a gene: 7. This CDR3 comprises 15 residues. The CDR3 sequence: CASSPTRDRGETQYF. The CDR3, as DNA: TGTGCCAGCAGTCCCACCCGGGACAGGGGGGAGACCCAGTACTTC.

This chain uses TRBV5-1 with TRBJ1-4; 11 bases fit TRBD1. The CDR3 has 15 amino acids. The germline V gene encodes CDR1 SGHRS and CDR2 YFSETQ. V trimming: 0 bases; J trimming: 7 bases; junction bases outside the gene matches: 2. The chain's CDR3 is CASSLGTGGSEKLFF. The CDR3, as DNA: TGCGCCAGCAGCTTGGGGACAGGGGGCTCTGAAAAACTGTTTTTT.

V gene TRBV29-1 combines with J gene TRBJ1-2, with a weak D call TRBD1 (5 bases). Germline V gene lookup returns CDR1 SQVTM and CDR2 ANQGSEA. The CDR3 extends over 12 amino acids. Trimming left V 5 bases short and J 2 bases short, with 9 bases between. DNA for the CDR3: TGCAGCGTTTACGGGGGAAACTATGGCTACACCTTC. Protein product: CSVYGGNYGYTF.

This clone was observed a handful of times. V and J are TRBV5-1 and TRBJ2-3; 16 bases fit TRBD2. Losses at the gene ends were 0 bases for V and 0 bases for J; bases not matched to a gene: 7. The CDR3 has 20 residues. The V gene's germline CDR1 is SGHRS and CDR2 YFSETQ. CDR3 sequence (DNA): TGCGCCAGCAGCTTGGGGGGGACTAGCGGGAGGGCCGGAAGCACAGATACGCAGTATTTT. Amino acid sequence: CASSLGGTSGRAGSTDTQYF.